This T cell receptor (beta chain) stems from a study of T cell responses to AZD1222 COVID-19 vaccine. CDR1 and CDR2 from the germline V gene are LNHDA and SQIVND (reference sequence). The CDR3 runs 14 residues. The junction had 5 bases not matched to a gene; V was cut back by 6 bases and J by 3 bases. Measured with immunoSEQ multiplex PCR; TCRdb has only the in-frame clones, and not every one. Among roughly 110,000 clones listed, about 93% were seen once. Study conclusions and caveats: Distributed over spike, vaccine-associated CD4 TCRs predominated at 160-218 and 743-854. As reported, nearly half of all spike-specific TCRs target variant regions that are unmutated. It should be noted that donors were predominantly white British and more often female, and clonal diversity was possibly underestimated.

Comment on this clone: Its antigen is still unknown.

This TCR was sampled from an adult who received the AZD1222 COVID-19 vaccine. The sequenced sample was peripheral blood, obtained 28 days after the second AZD1222 dose. The chain uses TRBV19 and TRBJ2-1; 7 bases align to TRBD2. CDR3 sequence reads: CASSRGDLYNEQFF. The CDR3 DNA reads as TGTGCCAGTAGCCGGGGGGATCTCTACAATGAGCAGTTCTTC.